These T cell receptor beta chains were read from a single sample in a study of CD8+ T cells in alopecia areata. Clones were read by immunoSEQ multiplex PCR, and TCRdb kept only the in-frame ones, dropping some. The repertoire holds more than 95,000 clones, with more than 75% as singletons. Here the sequenced sample was CD8+ T cells sorted from blood, taken at approximately week 31, from a patient treated with tofacitinib. These receptors all come from a human donor with alopecia areata. Both conserved end residues are part of each CDR3. The D gene is left open where the match is weak. The size field is filled for only some rows; it gives once, few, many or a size class.

j_gene	d_gene	v_gene	abundance	CDR3aa	CDR3nt
TRBJ1-1	NA	TRBV29-1	NA	CSVVRGAGLRTEAFF	TGCAGCGTTGTTCGGGGCGCGGGCCTAAGGACTGAAGCTTTCTTT
TRBJ2-7	NA	TRBV7-9	NA	CASIAAGGQTYEQYF	TGTGCCAGCATAGCGGCGGGCGGGCAAACCTACGAGCAGTACTTC
TRBJ2-7	TRBD2	TRBV6-1	NA	CASSESSGGAYEQYF	TGTGCCAGCAGTGAATCTAGCGGGGGGGCCTACGAGCAGTACTTC
TRBJ2-7	TRBD2	TRBV19	NA	CASSPPAGTSGAYEQYF	TGTGCCAGTAGTCCGCCTGCGGGGACTAGCGGGGCCTACGAGCAGTACTTC
TRBJ2-3	NA	TRBV13	NA	CASSLAGADTQYF	TGTGCCAGCAGCTTAGCCGGGGCAGATACGCAGTATTTT
TRBJ1-2	TRBD1	TRBV27	NA	CATSPGGIYGYTF	TGTGCCACATCGCCAGGGGGTATCTATGGCTACACCTTC
TRBJ2-1	NA	TRBV19	once	CASSILGDYNEQFF	TGTGCCAGTAGTATACTCGGGGACTACAATGAGCAGTTCTTC
TRBJ2-7	TRBD2	TRBV29-1	NA	CSVPGTSVDERYF	TGCAGCGTGCCCGGGACTAGCGTCGACGAGCGGTACTTC
TRBJ1-2	TRBD1	TRBV11-2	NA	CASSLDLTGQGRKTF	TGTGCCAGCAGCTTAGACTTGACGGGACAGGGGCGGAAAACCTTC
TRBJ1-4	TRBD1	TRBV5-1	once	CASSLGSWTGKSATNEKLFF	TGCGCCAGCAGCTTGGGATCTTGGACAGGGAAGTCGGCAACTAATGAAAAACTGTTTTTT
TRBJ2-7	NA	TRBV6-1	NA	CASRNLEQYF	TGTGCCAGCAGGAACCTCGAGCAGTACTTC
TRBJ1-2	TRBD1	TRBV27	NA	CASSRIYLGQGAYGYTF	TGTGCCAGCAGCCGAATCTACCTCGGACAGGGGGCCTATGGCTACACCTTC
TRBJ2-5	NA	TRBV9	NA	CASSVGRYQETQYF	TGTGCCAGCAGCGTCGGGCGGTACCAAGAGACCCAGTACTTC
TRBJ2-7	TRBD1	TRBV19	NA	CASSTREHQDRRSSYEQYF	TGTGCCAGTAGTACCCGAGAGCACCAGGACAGGAGGAGCTCCTACGAGCAGTACTTC
TRBJ2-7	NA	TRBV11-2	NA	CASSSDGWEQYF	TGTGCCAGCAGCTCGGACGGATGGGAGCAGTACTTC
TRBJ2-1	NA	TRBV11-1	NA	CASSHTGQHNEQFF	TGTGCCAGCAGCCACACCGGACAGCACAATGAGCAGTTCTTC
TRBJ2-7	TRBD2	TRBV29-1	few	CSVGGTGEQYF	TGCAGCGTGGGGGGGACGGGGGAGCAGTACTTC
TRBJ2-2	NA	TRBV5-1	NA	CASSPDRANTGELFF	TGCGCCAGCAGCCCTGACCGGGCGAACACCGGGGAGCTGTTTTTT
TRBJ2-1	NA	TRBV10-3	NA	CATGKGGDNEQFF	TGTGCCACCGGGAAAGGGGGGGACAATGAGCAGTTCTTC
TRBJ2-7	TRBD1	TRBV6-6	NA	CASSYTGTVPYEQYF	TGTGCCAGCAGTTACACCGGGACAGTACCTTACGAGCAGTACTTC
TRBJ1-4	NA	TRBV7-6	NA	CASSPNPGDTNEKLFF	TGTGCCAGCAGTCCAAACCCCGGGGACACTAATGAAAAACTGTTTTTT
TRBJ1-2	NA	TRBV6-5	once	CASSYVQDYGYTF	TGTGCCAGCAGTTACGTGCAAGACTATGGCTACACCTTC
TRBJ2-1	NA	TRBV13	once	CASSPHNEQFF	TGTGCCAGCAGCCCCCACAATGAGCAGTTCTTC
TRBJ2-7	NA	TRBV29-1	NA	CSVGWTLYEQYF	TGCAGCGTTGGCTGGACCCTCTACGAGCAGTACTTC
TRBJ2-3	NA	TRBV30	NA	CAWSGATQYF	TGTGCCTGGAGTGGGGCTACGCAGTATTTT
TRBJ1-1	NA	TRBV4-1	NA	CASSRTGNTEAFF	TGCGCCAGCAGCCGCACAGGGAACACTGAAGCTTTCTTT
TRBJ1-3	TRBD1	TRBV9	NA	CASSQGGDGNTIYF	TGTGCCAGCAGCCAGGGGGGTGACGGAAACACCATATATTTT
TRBJ2-7	NA	TRBV29-1	NA	CSVEGGDLAYEQYF	TGCAGCGTTGAAGGGGGGGATCTAGCTTACGAGCAGTACTTC
TRBJ2-7	TRBD1	TRBV19	few	CASSIRGQGGYF	TGTGCCAGTAGTATCCGCGGACAGGGGGGATACTTC
TRBJ2-3	NA	TRBV6-5	NA	CASSYSSQGGADTQYF	TGTGCCAGCAGTTACTCGAGTCAGGGGGGCGCAGATACGCAGTATTTT
TRBJ2-2	NA	TRBV9	NA	CASSPQAGELFF	TGTGCCAGCAGCCCTCAGGCCGGGGAGCTGTTTTTT
TRBJ2-7	TRBD2	TRBV5-1	few	CASSTTSGGFYEQYF	TGCGCCAGCAGCACGACTAGCGGGGGGTTCTACGAGCAGTACTTC
TRBJ2-3	TRBD1	TRBV7-3	NA	CASSATGADTQYF	TGTGCCAGCAGCGCTACAGGGGCAGATACGCAGTATTTT
TRBJ1-1	NA	TRBV30	NA	CAWSPPPEAFF	TGTGCCTGGAGTCCCCCTCCTGAAGCTTTCTTT
TRBJ2-1	NA	TRBV7-8	NA	CASSLGRRPSYNEQFF	TGTGCCAGCAGCTTAGGTCGGAGGCCCAGCTACAATGAGCAGTTCTTC
TRBJ2-7	TRBD1	TRBV6-5	NA	CASSYTYPGQAYEQYF	TGTGCCAGCAGTTACACCTACCCTGGACAGGCATACGAGCAGTACTTC
TRBJ1-1	NA	TRBV27	NA	CASSLLLDTEAFF	TGTGCCAGCAGTTTACTTCTGGACACTGAAGCTTTCTTT
TRBJ2-7	NA	TRBV4-1	NA	CASSQGSNEQYF	TGCGCCAGCAGCCAAGGTTCCAACGAGCAGTACTTC